One sample yielded the 11 T cell receptor beta chains listed below, sequenced in a study of Graves' ophthalmopathy and Graves' hyperthyroidism. RNA served as the template for amplifying TCR beta CDR3 regions. HTBI-primed first-round RT-PCR preceded second-round multiplex PCR. MiXCR was run by TCRdb on the multiplex PCR reads, yielding one entry per CDR3 protein. The sample yields about 400,000 distinct CDR3 sequences, 15% seen once. Material for sequencing was peripheral blood. Receptor source: a woman aged 18-29 years with stable Graves' hyperthyroidism.

This clonotype has a count of ten or more. The CDR3 bases are TGTGCCACCAGTGATTTCCCACAGGATTCCCAAGAGACCCAGTACTTC. Residues: CATSDFPQDSQETQYF. The rearrangement joins TRBV24-1 to TRBJ2-5; tentative D call: TRBD1 (5 bases). Germline V gives CDR1 KGHDR, CDR2 SFDVKD. The germline V and J ends were trimmed by 1 base and 1 base, with 12 bases remaining between them. The CDR3 spans 16 residues.

This clonotype has ten or more counts. The rearrangement joins TRBV6-5 to TRBJ1-5; no definite D call. The CDR3 is 11 residues long. Trimming shortened V by 4 bases and J by 9 bases, and 7 bases separated the two germline ends. Germline CDR1 MNHEY, CDR2 SVGAGI. The DNA of the CDR3 is TGTGCCAGCAGTTCCCCGGGGCCCCAGCATTTT. Its translation is CASSSPGPQHF.

This clonotype was recorded many times. The chain joins TRBV10-2 to TRBJ1-1, with D tentatively TRBD1 (5 bases). Germline CDR1 is WSHSY and CDR2 is SAAADI. The CDR3 is 15 residues long. Between the trimmed V and J ends, which lost 6 bases and 0 bases, there was a span of 14 bases. CDR3 sequence reads: CASSHRDPMNTEAFF. The CDR3 bases are TGCGCCAGCAGCCACCGGGACCCCATGAACACTGAAGCTTTCTTT.

In its sample, this clonotype was seen many times. The chain joins TRBV20-1 to TRBJ2-4; D is unresolved. Germline values: CDR1 DFQATT, CDR2 SNEGSKA (reference sequence). V lost 1 base and J lost 0, with 7 bases in between. There are 14 residues in the CDR3. CDR3 nucleotide sequence: TGCAGTGCTAGAGCGCCGGCAGCCAAAAACATTCAGTACTTC. Protein sequence: CSARAPAAKNIQYF.

As concerns this clonotype: At one boundary the junction diverges from the germline segment, which might be a read error. This chain joins TRBV6-1 and TRBJ2-5, with D possibly TRBD1 on 6 matching bases. CDR3 length: 13 amino acids. Germline CDR1 MNHNS, CDR2 SASEGT. CDR3 nucleotides: TGTGCCAGCAGTCCGGACAGACAAGAGACCCAGGACTTC. Its translation is CASSPDRQETQDF.

The chain recombines TRBV4-1 with TRBJ2-2; TRBD2 matches 9 bases. Germline CDR1 MGHRA, CDR2 YSYEKL. V lost 4 bases and J lost 2; bases outside the gene matches: 5. The CDR3 consists of 16 residues. CDR3 coding DNA: TGCGCCAGCAGCCCCCGGACTAGCGTTAACACCGGGGAGCTGTTTTTT. Protein: CASSPRTSVNTGELFF.

This clonotype was picked up many times. This chain uses TRBV20-1 with TRBJ1-1; 7 bases fit TRBD1. The CDR3 has 14 residues. Per the germline V gene, CDR1 is DFQATT and CDR2 is SNEGSKA (reference sequence). J lost 1 base, V lost 1 base, and 3 bases had no gene match. The CDR3 DNA is TGCAGTGCTAGAGCGGACAGGACGAACACTGAAGCTTTCTTT. Amino acids: CSARADRTNTEAFF.

There are a few counts of this clonotype. The CDR3 loop reads CAIRDDRGEQYF. As DNA, the CDR3 is TGTGCCATCAGGGACGACAGGGGCGAGCAGTACTTC. V usage is TRBV10-3 and J usage is TRBJ2-7; 8 bases are shared with TRBD1. The V segment lost 6 bases and the J segment 6 bases; nucleotides outside the gene matches: 4. CDR1 and CDR2 from the germline V gene are ENHRY and SYGVKD. This CDR3 is 12 amino acids long.

This clonotype occurred many times. This sequence joins TRBV3-1 and TRBJ1-5; TRBD1 matches 10 bases. Germline V CDR1 and CDR2: LGHDT, YNNKEL (reference sequence). V lost 4 bases, J lost 5 bases, and 2 bases stayed unmatched. There are 14 residues in the CDR3. The CDR3 here is CASSRGTGDQPQHF. In DNA form, the CDR3 reads TGTGCCAGCAGCCGAGGGACAGGGGATCAGCCCCAGCATTTT.

This clonotype was observed many times. This rearrangement joins TRBV3-1 to TRBJ1-1; possible D gene TRBD1, 5 bases. The V end was cut by 0 bases, the J end by 3 bases, with 11 bases between. The CDR3 totals 15 residues. Germline CDR1 LGHDT, CDR2 YNNKEL (reference sequence). This chain's CDR3 is CASSQERGRDTEAFF. CDR3 bases: TGTGCCAGCAGCCAAGAGAGGGGTCGGGACACTGAAGCTTTCTTT.

Ten or more counts support this clonotype. The chain has TRBV19 and TRBJ1-2; D is uncertain. The germline V and J ends were trimmed by 7 bases and 5 bases, with 20 bases remaining between them. Per the germline V gene, CDR1 is LNHDA and CDR2 is SQIVND (reference sequence). There are 15 residues in the CDR3. CDR3 DNA: TGTGCCAGTACCGACAAAGGTGGCCCTGCGTATGGCTACACCTTC. It specifies CASTDKGGPAYGYTF.